Given below is one TCR beta chain in context. The table came from immunoSEQ multiplex PCR; TCRdb's copy has only in-frame clones and leaves some out. Here the sample spans about 83,000 clones, more than 70% being singletons. The sample belongs to a study of T cell responses to AZD1222 COVID-19 vaccine. Specimen: peripheral blood, collected on day 0 of AZD1222 vaccination. This sequence was found in an adult in good health.

CDR3 sequence reads: CASRLQGIEGNTIYF. CDR3 coding DNA: TGTGCCAGCAGACTGCAGGGGATAGAGGGAAACACCATATATTTT. This chain connects TRBV11-2 to TRBJ1-3; D may be TRBD1 (6 bases). V shed 6 bases and J shed 4 bases, with 16 bases lying between them. The CDR3 has 15 amino acids. CDR1 SGHAT and CDR2 FQNNGV come from the germline V gene.